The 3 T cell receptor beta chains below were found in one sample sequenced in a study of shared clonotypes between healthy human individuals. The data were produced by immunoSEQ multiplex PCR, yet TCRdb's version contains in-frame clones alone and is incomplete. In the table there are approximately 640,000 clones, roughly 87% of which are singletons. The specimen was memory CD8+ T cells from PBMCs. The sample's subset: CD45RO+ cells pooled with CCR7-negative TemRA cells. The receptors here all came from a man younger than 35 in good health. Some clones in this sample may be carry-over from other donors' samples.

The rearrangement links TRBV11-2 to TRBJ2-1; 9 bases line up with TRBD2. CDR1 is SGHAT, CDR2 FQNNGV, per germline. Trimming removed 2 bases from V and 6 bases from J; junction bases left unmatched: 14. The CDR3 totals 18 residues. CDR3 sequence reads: CASSLRRAGGPNVNEQFF. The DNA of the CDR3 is TGTGCCAGCAGCTTAAGGCGGGCGGGAGGGCCAAACGTCAATGAGCAGTTCTTC.

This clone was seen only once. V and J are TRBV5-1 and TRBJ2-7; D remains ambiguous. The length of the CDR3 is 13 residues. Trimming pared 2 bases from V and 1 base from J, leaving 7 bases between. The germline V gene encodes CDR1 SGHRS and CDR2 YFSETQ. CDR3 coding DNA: TGCGCCAGCAGCTTTACGGCTTCCTACGAGCAGTACTTC. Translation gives CASSFTASYEQYF.

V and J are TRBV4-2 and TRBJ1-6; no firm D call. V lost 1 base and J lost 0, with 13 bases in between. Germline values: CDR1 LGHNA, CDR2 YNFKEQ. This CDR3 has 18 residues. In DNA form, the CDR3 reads TGTGCCAGCAGCCAAGCGGCTATCCCCTCCTCCTATAATTCACCCCTCCACTTT. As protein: CASSQAAIPSSYNSPLHF.